These 9 T cell receptor beta chains were sequenced from one sample in a study of OX40 agonist ivuxolimab in advanced cancers. Library method: the immunoSEQ multiplex PCR assay. The table comes from immuneACCESS by way of TCRdb, which keeps in-frame sequences with V and J called. Part of the clones is missing from these tables; in studies checked, under half for an unresolved V gene and the rest for unknown reasons. The sample records about 59,000 clones, around 86% of which are singletons. Of the sample, approximately 0.41% falls within the top ten clones. Sequences were derived from CD4+ or CD8+ T cells sorted from blood, sampled in a trial of the OX40 agonist ivuxolimab. Source of these receptors: an adult with an advanced solid tumor such as melanoma, head and neck, liver or kidney cancer.

This clone appeared a single time. This chain joins TRBV5-8 and TRBJ1-5, with D hard to call. V was pared by 0 bases and J by 5 bases, with 12 bases between. Germline loops: CDR1 SGHTS, CDR2 YDEGEE. The CDR3 has 15 residues. The CDR3 bases are TGTGCCAGCAGCTTGGTTTCGGCAGGAGATCAGCCCCAGCATTTT. It translates to CASSLVSAGDQPQHF.

The gene calls are TRBV6-6 and TRBJ1-2; 11 bases match TRBD1. With 7 bases clipped from V and 7 bases from J, the junction kept 11 bases outside the gene matches. The CDR3 contains 15 residues. CDR1 and CDR2 from the germline V gene are MNHNY and SVGAGI (reference sequence). CDR3 nucleotide sequence: TGTGCCAGCAATACTCGGACAGGGGGCTTGGGTGGCTACACCTTC. It codes for CASNTRTGGLGGYTF.

The V gene is TRBV6-5, the J gene TRBJ1-6; perhaps TRBD1 as D (6 bases). Germline values: CDR1 MNHEY, CDR2 SVGAGI. The CDR3 totals 15 residues. V gave up 5 bases and J gave up 5 bases, with 13 bases separating them. The CDR3: CASSATGHNNSPLHF. The CDR3 DNA follows: TGTGCCAGCAGTGCGACGGGACACAATAATTCACCCCTCCACTTT.

The chain joins TRBV19 to TRBJ1-2; D remains unclear. Per germline, CDR1 LNHDA and CDR2 SQIVND (reference sequence). This CDR3 is built from 15 residues. Trimming cost V 0 bases and J 4 bases, with 12 bases left between them. CDR3: CASSIEKGRRYGYTF. The CDR3 DNA sequence: TGTGCCAGTAGTATAGAAAAAGGAAGGCGCTATGGCTACACCTTC.

The genes are TRBV27 and TRBJ2-7; TRBD1 matches 7 bases. This CDR3 contains 15 residues. Germline lookup yields CDR1 MNHEY and CDR2 SMNVEV (reference sequence). The ends lost 6 bases at V and 0 bases at J; junction bases unmatched: 8. As DNA, the CDR3 is TGTGCCAGCAGGTCCCGACAGGGCGGCTCCTACGAGCAGTACTTC. Translated: CASRSRQGGSYEQYF.

V and J are TRBV5-5 and TRBJ2-5; 12 bases are a match to TRBD2. This CDR3 has 17 amino acids. J lost 4 bases, V lost 0 bases, and 7 bases had no gene match. Germline V gene lookup returns CDR1 SGHKS and CDR2 YYEKEE (reference sequence). The DNA of the CDR3 is TGTGCCAGCAGCTTGGGGGTGCTAGCGGGAGGGCCAGAGACCCAGTACTTC. This gives the protein CASSLGVLAGGPETQYF.

This clone was observed a handful of times. The CDR3 DNA follows: TGTGCCAGCAGCTACTACGGGGGCACAGATACGCAGTATTTT. Translating gives CASSYYGGTDTQYF. The chain has TRBV14 and TRBJ2-3; TRBD2 might be the D (5 bases). Germline CDR1 SGHDN, CDR2 FVKESK. The CDR3 is 14 residues long. V was pared by 5 bases and J by 1 base, with 10 bases between.

The chain has TRBV19 and TRBJ2-4; D unclear. Looked up from germline, CDR1 is LNHDA and CDR2 is SQIVND (reference sequence). The CDR3 contains 13 residues. Trimming left V 4 bases short and J 4 bases short, with 8 bases between. The CDR3 loop is CASSTQIKNIQYF. Here the CDR3 DNA reads TGTGCCAGTAGTACCCAGATTAAAAACATTCAGTACTTC.

The rearrangement uses TRBV19 and TRBJ2-5, with D uncertain. CDR3 length: 14 amino acids. Looked up from germline, CDR1 is LNHDA and CDR2 is SQIVND (reference sequence). V was clipped by 3 bases and J by 7 bases, with 15 bases between them. The CDR3, as DNA: TGTGCCAGTAGTATCCTCGACATCCGAGGGACCCAGTACTTC. Its translation is CASSILDIRGTQYF.